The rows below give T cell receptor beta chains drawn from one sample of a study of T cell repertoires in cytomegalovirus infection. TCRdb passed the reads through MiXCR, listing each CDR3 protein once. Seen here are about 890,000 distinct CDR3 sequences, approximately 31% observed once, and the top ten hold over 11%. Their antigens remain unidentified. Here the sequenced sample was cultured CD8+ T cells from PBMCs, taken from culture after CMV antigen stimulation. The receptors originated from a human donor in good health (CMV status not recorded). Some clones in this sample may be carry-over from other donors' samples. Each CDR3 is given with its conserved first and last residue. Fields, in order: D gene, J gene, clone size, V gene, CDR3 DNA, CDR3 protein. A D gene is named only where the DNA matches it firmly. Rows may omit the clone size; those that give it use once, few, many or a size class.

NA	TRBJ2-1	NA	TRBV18	TGTGCCAGCTCACCAAACTGGGGGAACCACAATGAGCAGTTCTTC	CASSPNWGNHNEQFF
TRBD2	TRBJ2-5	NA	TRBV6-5	TGTGCCAGCAGTTACTCTGGGGGGGTCCAAGAGACCCAGTACTTC	CASSYSGGVQETQYF
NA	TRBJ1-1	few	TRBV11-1	TGTGCCAGCAGCTTTTTGGAGATTGAACTGCAAGCTTTCTTT	CASSFLEIELQAFF
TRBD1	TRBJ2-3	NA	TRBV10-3	TGTGCCATCAGTGAGAGGGACAGGGCTAGCACAGATACGCAGTATTTT	CAISERDRASTDTQYF
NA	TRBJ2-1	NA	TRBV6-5	TGTGCCAGCAGTTACCTAACGGGGACGTCGGCTCGAGATGAGCAGTTCTTC	CASSYLTGTSARDEQFF
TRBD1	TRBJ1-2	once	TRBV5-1	TGCGCCAGCAGCTTGGCGGGGACAGGGGGCCGTGGCTACACCTTC	CASSLAGTGGRGYTF
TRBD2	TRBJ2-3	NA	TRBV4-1	TGTGCCAGCAGCCCTGGACTAGTTGGCACAGATACGCAGTATTTT	CASSPGLVGTDTQYF
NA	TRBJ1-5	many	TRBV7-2	TGTGCCAGCATAGCTTCCGGGGAGTTCGGGCAGCCCCAGCATTTT	CASIASGEFGQPQHF
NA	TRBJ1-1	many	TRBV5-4	TGTGCCAGCAGCTTAGGGGTTATCAGCACTGAAGCTTTCTTT	CASSLGVISTEAFF
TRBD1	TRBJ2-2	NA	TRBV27	TGTGCCAGCACGTGGCAGGGGGTCGCCGGGGAGCTGTTTTTT	CASTWQGVAGELFF
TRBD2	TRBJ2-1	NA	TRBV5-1	TGCGCCAGCAGCTTGGCGCTAGCGGGGGTAGATGAGCAGTTCTTC	CASSLALAGVDEQFF
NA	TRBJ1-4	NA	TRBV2	TGTGCCAGCAGCCTCTATCAGCGACTTAATGAAAAACTGTTTTTT	CASSLYQRLNEKLFF
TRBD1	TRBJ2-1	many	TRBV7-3	TGTGCCAGCAGCCAGGCAGGGGGCATGGGTGAGCAGTTCTTC	CASSQAGGMGEQFF
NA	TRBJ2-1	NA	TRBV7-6	TGTGCCAGCAGCTTCAAAGAGGGGGGCGACTCCTACAATGAGCAGTTCTTC	CASSFKEGGDSYNEQFF
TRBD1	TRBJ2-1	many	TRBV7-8	TGTGCCAGCAGCTCCTCCCGGGACAGGGAAGGTAATGAGCAGTTCTTC	CASSSSRDREGNEQFF
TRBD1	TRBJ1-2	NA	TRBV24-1	TGTGCCACCAGTCGGAGGACAGGGGATGGCTACACCTTC	CATSRRTGDGYTF
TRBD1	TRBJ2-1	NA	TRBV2	TGTGCCAGCAAAGGACAGGGGTACAATGAGCAGTTCTTC	CASKGQGYNEQFF
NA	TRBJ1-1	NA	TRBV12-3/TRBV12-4	TGTGCCAGCAGGCACCCGGGACAGAACACTGAAGCTTTCTTT	CASRHPGQNTEAFF
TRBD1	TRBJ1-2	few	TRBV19	TGTGCCAGTAGCCGCCGGGACAGCCTCTATGGCTACACCTTC	CASSRRDSLYGYTF
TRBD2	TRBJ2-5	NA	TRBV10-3	TGTGCCATCAGTGGGCCCAACTGGGGGGGACGCACGGAAGAGACCCAGTACTTC	CAISGPNWGGRTEETQYF
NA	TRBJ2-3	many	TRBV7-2	TGTGCCAGCAGCGACCGTTGGGGGACAGATACGCAGTATTTT	CASSDRWGTDTQYF
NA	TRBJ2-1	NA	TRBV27	TGTGCCAGCAGTTCCTTCGAGAAAACCGGGACCCGTCTCTTC	CASSSFEKTGTRLF
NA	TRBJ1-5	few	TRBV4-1	TGCGCCAGCAGCCACAGATCTGGAAGCAATCAGCCCCAGCATTTT	CASSHRSGSNQPQHF